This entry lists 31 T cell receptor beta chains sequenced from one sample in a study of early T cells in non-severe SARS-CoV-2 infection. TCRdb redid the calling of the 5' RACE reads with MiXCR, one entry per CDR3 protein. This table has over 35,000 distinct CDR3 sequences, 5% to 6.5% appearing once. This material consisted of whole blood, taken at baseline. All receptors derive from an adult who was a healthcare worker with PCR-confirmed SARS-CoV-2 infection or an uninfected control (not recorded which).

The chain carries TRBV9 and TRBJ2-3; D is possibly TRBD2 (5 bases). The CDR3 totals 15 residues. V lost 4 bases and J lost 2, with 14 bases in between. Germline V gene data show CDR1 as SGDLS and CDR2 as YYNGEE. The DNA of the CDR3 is TGTGCCAGCAGCCCCGGGATTTTCGACACAGATACGCAGTATTTT. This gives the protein CASSPGIFDTDTQYF. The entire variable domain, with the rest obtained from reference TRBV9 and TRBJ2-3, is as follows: DSGVTQTPKHLITATGQRVTLRCSPRSGDLSVYWYQQSLDQGLQFLIQYYNGEERAKGNILERFSAQQFPDLHSELNLSSLELGDSALYFCASSPGIFDTDTQYFGPGTRLTVL.

In DNA form, the CDR3 reads TGTGCCGGCAACCCTAGGGGGGGATATCGGAACACTGAAGCTTTCTTT. Translation gives CAGNPRGGYRNTEAFF. The J gene is TRBJ1-1, the V gene TRBV7-9; maybe TRBD1 (6 bases). Trimming left V 11 bases short and J 1 base short, with 23 bases between. The CDR3 sequence is 16 residues long. Germline V gene sequence: CDR1 SEHNR, CDR2 FQNEAQ (reference sequence). Full variable domain (outside the CDR3, taken from reference TRBV7-9 and TRBJ1-1): DTGVSQNPRHKITKRGQNVTFRCDPISEHNRLYWYRQTLGQGPEFLTYFQNEAQLEKSRLLSDRFSAERPKGSFSTLEIQRTEQGDSAMYLCAGNPRGGYRNTEAFFGQGTRLTVV.

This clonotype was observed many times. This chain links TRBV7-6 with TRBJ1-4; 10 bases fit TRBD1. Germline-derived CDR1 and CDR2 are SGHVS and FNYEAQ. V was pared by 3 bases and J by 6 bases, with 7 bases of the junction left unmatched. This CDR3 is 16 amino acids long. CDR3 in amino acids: CASSFLRGTGDEKLFF. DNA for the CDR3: TGTGCCAGCAGCTTCTTGCGAGGGACAGGGGATGAAAAACTGTTTTTT.

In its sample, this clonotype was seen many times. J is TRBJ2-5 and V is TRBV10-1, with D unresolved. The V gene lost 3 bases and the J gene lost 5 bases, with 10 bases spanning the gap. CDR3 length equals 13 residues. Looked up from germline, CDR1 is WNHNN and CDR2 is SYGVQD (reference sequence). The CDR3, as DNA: TGCGCCAGCAGTGAAGGGATAGGGGAGACCCAGTACTTC. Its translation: CASSEGIGETQYF.

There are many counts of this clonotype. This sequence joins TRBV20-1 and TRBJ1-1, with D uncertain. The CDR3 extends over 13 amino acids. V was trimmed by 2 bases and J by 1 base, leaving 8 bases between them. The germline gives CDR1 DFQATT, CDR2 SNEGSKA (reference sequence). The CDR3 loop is CSARFRANTEAFF. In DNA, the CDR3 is TGCAGTGCTAGATTTAGGGCGAACACTGAAGCTTTCTTT.

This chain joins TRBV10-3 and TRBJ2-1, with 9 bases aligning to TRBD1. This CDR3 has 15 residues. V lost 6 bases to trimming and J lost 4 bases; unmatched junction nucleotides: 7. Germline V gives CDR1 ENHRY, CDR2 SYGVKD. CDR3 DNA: TGTGCCATCAGCGAGGACAGGGGAAGTTACAATGAGCAGTTCTTC. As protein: CAISEDRGSYNEQFF.

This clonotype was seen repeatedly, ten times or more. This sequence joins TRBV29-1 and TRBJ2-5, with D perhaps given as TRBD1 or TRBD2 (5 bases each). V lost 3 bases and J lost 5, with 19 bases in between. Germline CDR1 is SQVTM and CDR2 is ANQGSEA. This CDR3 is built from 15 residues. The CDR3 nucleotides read TGCAGCGTTGAGGACACGGGGACCGTTGGGGAGACCCAGTACTTC. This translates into CSVEDTGTVGETQYF. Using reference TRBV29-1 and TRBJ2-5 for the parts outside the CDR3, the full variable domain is SAVISQKPSRDICQRGTSLTIQCQVDSQVTMMFWYRQQPGQSLTLIATANQGSEATYESGFVIDKFPISRPNLTFSTLTVSNMSPEDSSIYLCSVEDTGTVGETQYFGPGTRLLVL.

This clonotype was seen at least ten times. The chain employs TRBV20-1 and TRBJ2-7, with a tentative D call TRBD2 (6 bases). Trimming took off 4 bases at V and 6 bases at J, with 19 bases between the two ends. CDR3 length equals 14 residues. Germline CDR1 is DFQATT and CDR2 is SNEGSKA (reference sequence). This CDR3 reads CSATETSRRSEQYF. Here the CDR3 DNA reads TGCAGTGCTACCGAGACTAGTAGAAGATCCGAGCAGTACTTC.

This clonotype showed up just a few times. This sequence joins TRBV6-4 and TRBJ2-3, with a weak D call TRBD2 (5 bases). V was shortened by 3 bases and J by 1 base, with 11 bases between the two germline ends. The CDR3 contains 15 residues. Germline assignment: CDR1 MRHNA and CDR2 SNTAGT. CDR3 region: CASSEEPAGTDTQYF. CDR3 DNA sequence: TGTGCCAGCAGTGAAGAACCAGCGGGCACAGATACGCAGTATTTT.

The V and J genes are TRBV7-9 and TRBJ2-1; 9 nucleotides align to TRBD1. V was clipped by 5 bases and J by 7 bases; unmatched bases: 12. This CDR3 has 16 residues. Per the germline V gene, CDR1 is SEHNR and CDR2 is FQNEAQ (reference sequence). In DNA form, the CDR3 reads TGTGCCAGCAGCACAGAGGGGGACAGGGTGATGAATGAGCAGTTCTTC. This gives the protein CASSTEGDRVMNEQFF.

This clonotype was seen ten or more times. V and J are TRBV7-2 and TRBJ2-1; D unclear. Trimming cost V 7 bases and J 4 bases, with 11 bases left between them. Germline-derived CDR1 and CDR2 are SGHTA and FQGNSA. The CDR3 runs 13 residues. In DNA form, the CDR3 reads TGTGCCAGCACCCCGGACCAATACAATGAGCAGTTCTTC. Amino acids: CASTPDQYNEQFF.

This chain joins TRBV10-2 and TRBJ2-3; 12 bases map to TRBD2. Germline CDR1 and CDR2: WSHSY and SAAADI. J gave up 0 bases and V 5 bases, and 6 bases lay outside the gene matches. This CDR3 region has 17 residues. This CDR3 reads CASSRYGTSGSTDTQYF. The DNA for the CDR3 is TGCGCCAGCAGTAGGTACGGGACTAGCGGGAGCACAGATACGCAGTATTTT.

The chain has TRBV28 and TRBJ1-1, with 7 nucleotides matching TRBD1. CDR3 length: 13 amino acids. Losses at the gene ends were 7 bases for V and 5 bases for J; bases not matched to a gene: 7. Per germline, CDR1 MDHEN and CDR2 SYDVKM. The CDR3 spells CASTLRGMTEAFF. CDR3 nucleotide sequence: TGTGCCAGCACACTCAGGGGGATGACTGAAGCTTTCTTT.

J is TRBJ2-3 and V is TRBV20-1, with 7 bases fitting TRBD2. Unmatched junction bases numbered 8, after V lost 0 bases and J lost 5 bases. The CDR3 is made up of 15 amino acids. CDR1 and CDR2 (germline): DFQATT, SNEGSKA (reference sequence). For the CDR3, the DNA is TGCAGTGCTAGAGATCCGTGGGGGGGTGTAGATACGCAGTATTTT. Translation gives CSARDPWGGVDTQYF.

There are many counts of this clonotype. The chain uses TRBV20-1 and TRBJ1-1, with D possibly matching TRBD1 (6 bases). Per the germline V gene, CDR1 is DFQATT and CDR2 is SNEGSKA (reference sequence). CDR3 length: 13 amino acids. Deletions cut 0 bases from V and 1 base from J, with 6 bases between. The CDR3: CSAREQGNTEAFF. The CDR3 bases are TGCAGTGCTAGAGAACAGGGGAACACTGAAGCTTTCTTT.

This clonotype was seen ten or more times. The CDR3: CASSDSNYGYTF. The CDR3 coding sequence is TGTGCCAGCAGTGACAGTAACTATGGCTACACCTTC. The rearrangement links TRBV6-5 to TRBJ1-2; weak D call: TRBD1 (5 bases). Germline CDR1 MNHEY, CDR2 SVGAGI. Trimming took 5 bases from V and 1 from J, leaving 5 bases between them. The CDR3 is 12 amino acids.

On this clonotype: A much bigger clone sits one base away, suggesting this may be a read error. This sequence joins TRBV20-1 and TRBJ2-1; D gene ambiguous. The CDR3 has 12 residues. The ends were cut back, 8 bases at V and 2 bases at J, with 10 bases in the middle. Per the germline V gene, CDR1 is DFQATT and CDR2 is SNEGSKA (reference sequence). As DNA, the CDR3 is TGCAGTTCAGCCACAACCTACAATGAGCAGTTCTTC. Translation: CSSATTYNEQFF.

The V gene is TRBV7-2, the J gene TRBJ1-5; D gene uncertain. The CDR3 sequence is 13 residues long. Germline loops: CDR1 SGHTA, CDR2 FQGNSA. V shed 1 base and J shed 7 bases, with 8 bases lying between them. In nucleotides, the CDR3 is TGTGCCAGCAGCTTAGGGCGGGCCCAGCCCCAGCATTTT. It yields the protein CASSLGRAQPQHF.

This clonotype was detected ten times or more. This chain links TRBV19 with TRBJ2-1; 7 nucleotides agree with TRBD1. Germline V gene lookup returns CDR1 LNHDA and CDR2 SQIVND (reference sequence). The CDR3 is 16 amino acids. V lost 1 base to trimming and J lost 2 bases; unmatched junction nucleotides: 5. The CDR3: CASSIGAGTAYNEQFF. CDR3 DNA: TGTGCCAGTAGTATAGGGGCCGGGACAGCCTACAATGAGCAGTTCTTC.

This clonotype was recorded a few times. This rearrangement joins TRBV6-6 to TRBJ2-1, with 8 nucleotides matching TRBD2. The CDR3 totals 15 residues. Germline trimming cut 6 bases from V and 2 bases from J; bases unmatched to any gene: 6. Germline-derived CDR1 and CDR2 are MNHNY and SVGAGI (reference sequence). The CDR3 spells CASRKDGGAYNEQFF. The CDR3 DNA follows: TGTGCCAGCAGGAAGGACGGGGGGGCCTACAATGAGCAGTTCTTC.

CDR3 region: CASSLGAGQYLQETQYF. CDR3 DNA sequence: TGTGCCAGCAGCTTAGGGGCAGGCCAGTACCTCCAAGAGACCCAGTACTTC. The gene calls are TRBV7-2 and TRBJ2-5; no firm D call. The germline CDR1 and CDR2 sequences are SGHTA and FQGNSA. This CDR3 is 17 amino acids long. V lost 1 base and J lost 1, with 16 bases in between.

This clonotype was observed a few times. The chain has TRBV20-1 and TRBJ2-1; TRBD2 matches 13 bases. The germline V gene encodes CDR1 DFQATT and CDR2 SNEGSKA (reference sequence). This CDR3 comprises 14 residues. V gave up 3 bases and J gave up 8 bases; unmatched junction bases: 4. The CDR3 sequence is CSASTSGGADEQFF. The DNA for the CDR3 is TGCAGTGCTAGTACTAGCGGGGGGGCTGATGAGCAGTTCTTC.

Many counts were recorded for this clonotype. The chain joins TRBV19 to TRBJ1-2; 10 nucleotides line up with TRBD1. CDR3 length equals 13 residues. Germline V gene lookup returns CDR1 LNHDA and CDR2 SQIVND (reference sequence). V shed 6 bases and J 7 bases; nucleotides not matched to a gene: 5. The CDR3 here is CASRTGTGAGYTF. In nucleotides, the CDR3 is TGTGCCAGTAGGACCGGGACAGGGGCTGGCTACACCTTC.

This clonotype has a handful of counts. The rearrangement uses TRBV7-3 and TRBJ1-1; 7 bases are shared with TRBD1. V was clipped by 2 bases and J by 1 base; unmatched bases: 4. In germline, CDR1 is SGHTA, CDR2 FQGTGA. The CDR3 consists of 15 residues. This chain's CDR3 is CASSLGGTANTEAFF. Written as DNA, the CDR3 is TGTGCCAGCAGCTTAGGAGGGACAGCGAACACTGAAGCTTTCTTT.

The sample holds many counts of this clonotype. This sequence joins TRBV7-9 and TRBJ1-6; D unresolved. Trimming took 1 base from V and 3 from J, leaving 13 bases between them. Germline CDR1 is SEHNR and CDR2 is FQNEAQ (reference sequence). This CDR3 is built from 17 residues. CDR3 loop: CASSLESAQSYNSPLHF. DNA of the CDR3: TGTGCCAGCAGCTTAGAAAGCGCACAGAGCTATAATTCACCCCTCCACTTT.

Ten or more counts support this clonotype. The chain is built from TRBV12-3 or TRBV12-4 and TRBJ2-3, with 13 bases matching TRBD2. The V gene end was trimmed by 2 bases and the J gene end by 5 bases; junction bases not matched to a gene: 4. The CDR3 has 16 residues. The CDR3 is CASSLRLAGGEDTQYF. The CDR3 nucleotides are TGTGCCAGCAGTTTAAGACTAGCGGGGGGTGAAGATACGCAGTATTTT.

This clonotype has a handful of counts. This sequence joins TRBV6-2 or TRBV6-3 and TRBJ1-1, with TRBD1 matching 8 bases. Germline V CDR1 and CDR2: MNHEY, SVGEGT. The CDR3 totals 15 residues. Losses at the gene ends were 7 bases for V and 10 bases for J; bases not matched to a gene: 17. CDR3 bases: TGTGCCAGCACCCTCCCCGGGACAGGTTCCTCCGGAGCTTTCTTT. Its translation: CASTLPGTGSSGAFF.

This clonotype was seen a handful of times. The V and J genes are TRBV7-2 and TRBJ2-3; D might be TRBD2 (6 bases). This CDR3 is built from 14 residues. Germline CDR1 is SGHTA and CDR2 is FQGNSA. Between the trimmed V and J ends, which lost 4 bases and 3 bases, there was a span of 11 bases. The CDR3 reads CASSSRLVTDTQYF. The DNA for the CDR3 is TGTGCCAGCAGCTCGAGACTAGTTACAGATACGCAGTATTTT. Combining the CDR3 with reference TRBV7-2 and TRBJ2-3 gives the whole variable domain GAGVSQSPSNKVTEKGKDVELRCDPISGHTALYWYRQSLGQGLEFLIYFQGNSAPDKSGLPSDRFSAERTGGSVSTLTIQRTQQEDSAVYLCASSSRLVTDTQYFGPGTRLTVL.

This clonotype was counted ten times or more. CDR3 sequence (DNA): TGTGCCAGCAGTTTATTAACAGGGGCGAGTAATGAAAAACTGTTTTTT. Encoded protein: CASSLLTGASNEKLFF. The gene calls are TRBV27 and TRBJ1-4, with 7 bases that match TRBD1. This CDR3 has 16 residues. Germline CDR1 and CDR2: MNHEY and SMNVEV (reference sequence). J lost 4 bases, V lost 1 base, and 6 bases had no gene match.

The CDR3 DNA sequence: TGCGCCAGCAGCTTGATGAAAACAAATTCACCCCTCCACTTT. Translation gives CASSLMKTNSPLHF. The gene calls are TRBV5-1 and TRBJ1-6; D remains ambiguous. The germline V gene encodes CDR1 SGHRS and CDR2 YFSETQ. This CDR3 is built from 14 residues. V lost 1 base and J lost 7, with 9 bases in between. The whole variable domain, filled in from reference TRBV5-1 and TRBJ1-6, reads KAGVTQTPRYLIKTRGQQVTLSCSPISGHRSVSWYQQTPGQGLQFLFEYFSETQRNKGNFPGRFSGRQFSNSRSEMNVSTLELGDSALYLCASSLMKTNSPLHFGNGTRLTVT.

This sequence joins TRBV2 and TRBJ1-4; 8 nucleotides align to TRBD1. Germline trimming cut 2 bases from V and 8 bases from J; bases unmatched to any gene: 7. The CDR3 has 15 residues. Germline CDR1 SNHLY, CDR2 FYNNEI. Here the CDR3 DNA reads TGTGCCAGCAGTGAATCCCCAGGGGGCTGGGAAAAACTGTTTTTT. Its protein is CASSESPGGWEKLFF.